The clone carrying this T cell receptor beta chain appeared many times. The antigen remains unidentified. Per germline, CDR1 MNHEY and CDR2 SVGEGT. Between the trimmed V and J ends, which lost 6 bases and 5 bases, there was a span of 17 bases. CDR3 length: 15 amino acids. One entry per CDR3 protein, called by TCRdb with MiXCR from the RACE reads. The profile shows about 380,000 distinct CDR3 sequences, roughly 4.6% of them singletons. The data stem from a study of human T cells and chemical hapten exposure. Time point given: pre-sensitization, week 0. Indicated treatment: therapeutic diphenylcyclopropenone sensitization with weekly scalp DPC. Notes on the study in general: The donor cohort had alopecia, so its immune response may not match that of healthy people.

The receptor was isolated from a woman aged 45-59 years with alopecia areata. Some clones in this sample may be carry-over from other donors' samples. The rearrangement joins TRBV6-2 or TRBV6-3 to TRBJ1-5; TRBD1 might be the D (5 bases). The sample consisted of whole blood, taken in connection with sensitization to the hapten diphenylcyclopropenone (DPC). As DNA, the CDR3 is TGTGCCAGCAGCCGCTCCGCAGGGAGGCATCAGCCCCAGCATTTT. It yields the protein CASSRSAGRHQPQHF.